This section outlines one TCR beta chain sequence together with its context. Antigen unknown. These data are taken from a study of OX40 agonist ivuxolimab in advanced cancers. The study's findings and limits: Relative to CD4+, CD8+ T cells held more expanded clones on average.

Libraries were prepared by immunoSEQ multiplex PCR; TCRdb keeps only in-frame clonotypes and omits some of them. The data show 66,000 or so clones, approximately 77% seen once. Autoimmune disease history or systemic immunosuppression led to patients being barred. Material: CD4+ or CD8+ T cells sorted from blood, obtained in a trial of the OX40 agonist ivuxolimab. The clonotype comes from an adult with an advanced solid tumor such as melanoma, head and neck, liver or kidney cancer.

CDR3 DNA sequence: TGTGCCAGTGGGACCAGGACTAGCGGGTACTATGAGCAGTTCTTC. Translating gives CASGTRTSGYYEQFF. This chain uses TRBV19 with TRBJ2-1, with 11 positions matching TRBD2. Germline V lookup: CDR1 LNHDA, CDR2 SQIVND (reference sequence). The V segment lost 8 bases and the J segment 8 bases; nucleotides outside the gene matches: 11. The CDR3 consists of 15 residues.